This T cell receptor beta chain was sequenced during a study of T cell changes during pregnancy in multiple sclerosis. Germline V gene lookup returns CDR1 MDHEN and CDR2 SYDVKM. CDR3 length: 15 amino acids. V lost 4 bases and J lost 4, with 16 bases in between. The repertoire was sequenced with immunoSEQ multiplex PCR; TCRdb's copy has only in-frame clones and lacks some. The table records approximately 100,000 clones, 94% of them present only once. V is TRBV28 and J is TRBJ1-1, with D maybe TRBD1 (6 bases). The sequence was obtained from a female donor with multiple sclerosis, enrolled in a pregnancy study. The source was peripheral blood, collected in the third trimester of pregnancy. The CDR3 here is CASSSLRQVATEAFF. CDR3 DNA: TGTGCCAGCAGTTCCCTCAGACAGGTGGCCACTGAAGCTTTCTTT.